This is a list of T cell receptor beta chains from one sample in a study of CD8+CD57+ T cells in acquired aplastic anemia. TCRdb re-called the reads through MiXCR, storing one row per CDR3 protein. The top ten clones hold about 1.7% of a sample with 180,000 or so distinct CDR3 sequences, under 50% of them seen once. The sequenced sample consisted of sorted CD4+, CD8+, or CD8+CD57+ T cells (not recorded which) from PBMCs. The receptors originated from a human donor with aplastic anemia. CDR3s include the opening cysteine and the closing phenylalanine or tryptophan. Each record gives: V gene, J gene, D gene, clone size, CDR3 protein, CDR3 DNA. A D gene is named only where the DNA matches it firmly. Size is stated for part of the rows, as once, few or many counts, or as a class when the clone is expanded.

>TRBV7-3|TRBJ2-1|TRBD2|-
CASSTPARLAGGRYNEQFF
TGTGCCAGCAGCACCCCCGCTCGACTAGCGGGGGGGAGGTACAATGAGCAGTTCTTC
>TRBV6-1|TRBJ1-2|-|-
CASSKQGACGYTF
TGTGCCAGCAGTAAACAGGGTGCCTGTGGCTACACCTTC
>TRBV7-9|TRBJ2-2|-|many
CASSPDTNTGELFF
TGTGCCAGCAGCCCGGACACGAACACCGGGGAGCTGTTTTTT
>TRBV5-5|TRBJ2-6|TRBD1|-
CASSLTGGSGANVLTF
TGTGCCAGCAGCTTAACAGGGGGCTCTGGGGCCAACGTCCTGACTTTC
>TRBV7-9|TRBJ2-7|-|few
CASSSILGGLEQYF
TGTGCCAGCAGCTCCATCCTGGGGGGTCTCGAGCAGTACTTC
>TRBV6-4|TRBJ2-3|TRBD2|-
CASSDGSSGGGTDTQYF
TGTGCCAGCAGTGACGGGTCTAGCGGGGGTGGAACAGATACGCAGTATTTT
>TRBV10-3|TRBJ2-7|-|few
CATRAPAYEQYF
TGTGCCACGCGGGCCCCCGCCTACGAGCAGTACTTC
>TRBV15|TRBJ1-5|-|-
CATSRDYSNQPQHF
TGTGCCACCAGCCGGGACTATAGCAATCAGCCCCAGCATTTT
>TRBV20-1|TRBJ2-1|-|-
CSAMGRRNNEQFF
TGCAGTGCGATGGGGCGAAGAAACAATGAGCAGTTCTTC
>TRBV27|TRBJ1-1|-|-
CASSPVWGDTEALF
TGTGCCAGCAGTCCTGTATGGGGAGACACTGAAGCTCTCTTT
>TRBV6-1|TRBJ2-1|TRBD1|-
CASRGTGYHEQFF
TGTGCCAGCAGAGGGACAGGGTACCATGAGCAGTTCTTC
>TRBV30|TRBJ1-1|-|few
CAWRANTGMSRAAFF
TGTGCCTGGAGGGCGAACACAGGGATGAGTAGGGCAGCTTTCTTT
>TRBV7-2|TRBJ2-3|-|once
CASSLAREDTQYF
TGTGCCAGCAGCTTAGCGAGGGAAGATACGCAGTATTTT
>TRBV10-3|TRBJ1-1|-|few
CAIRTDGNTEAFF
TGTGCCATCAGAACGGACGGGAACACTGAAGCTTTCTTT
>TRBV20-1|TRBJ2-1|-|few
CSATRRDWDLLGEQFF
TGCAGTGCCACCCGGAGGGATTGGGACCTTTTAGGTGAGCAGTTCTTC
>TRBV25-1|TRBJ2-2|TRBD2|-
CASSEAQRERTGELFF
TGTGCCAGCAGTGAGGCCCAGCGGGAGCGTACCGGGGAGCTGTTTTTT
>TRBV11-2|TRBJ2-7|TRBD2|-
CASSRSGTSVYEQYF
TGTGCCAGCAGCCGGTCCGGGACTAGCGTCTACGAGCAGTACTTC
>TRBV12-3/TRBV12-4|TRBJ1-2|-|many
CASSNQAGKANYGYTF
TGTGCCAGCAGTAATCAGGCCGGGAAAGCTAACTATGGCTACACCTTC
>TRBV11-2|TRBJ2-1|-|many
CASSLDRADPFF
TGTGCCAGCAGCTTAGATCGGGCAGATCCGTTCTTC
>TRBV6-1|TRBJ1-3|-|-
CASSMDAGNTIYF
TGTGCCAGCAGTATGGACGCTGGAAACACCATATATTTT
>TRBV7-9|TRBJ1-4|-|-
CASSRPPGGAEKLFF
TGTGCCAGCAGCCGCCCCCCCGGGGGGGCCGAAAAACTGTTTTTT
>TRBV20-1|TRBJ2-1|TRBD2|many
CSAEPTLAGGGSYNEQFF
TGCAGTGCCGAGCCCACCCTAGCGGGAGGTGGCTCCTACAATGAGCAGTTCTTC
>TRBV20-1|TRBJ2-7|-|-
CSARVMSSYEQYF
TGCAGTGCTAGGGTGATGAGCTCCTACGAGCAGTACTTC
>TRBV24-1|TRBJ2-3|-|many
CATRDPSTDTQYF
TGTGCCACCCGGGACCCAAGCACAGATACGCAGTATTTT
>TRBV19|TRBJ1-5|-|-
CASRFQGNQPQHF
TGTGCCAGTAGGTTTCAGGGTAATCAGCCCCAGCATTTT
>TRBV19|TRBJ2-5|-|many
CASSMAGWPGETQYF
TGTGCCAGTAGTATGGCAGGGTGGCCAGGAGAGACCCAGTACTTC
>TRBV11-3|TRBJ1-1|TRBD1|few
CASIGTGDTEAFF
TGTGCCAGCATCGGGACAGGGGACACTGAAGCTTTCTTT
>TRBV12-3/TRBV12-4|TRBJ2-7|-|-
CASSFGNFYEQYF
TGTGCCAGCAGTTTTGGCAACTTCTACGAGCAGTACTTC
>TRBV2|TRBJ2-2|TRBD2|many
CASRAGYTGELFF
TGTGCCAGCAGAGCGGGATACACCGGGGAGCTGTTTTTT
>TRBV24-1|TRBJ1-5|TRBD1|-
CATRTRQGRSNQPQHF
TGTGCCACCAGAACAAGACAGGGTCGTAGCAATCAGCCCCAGCATTTT
>TRBV11-3|TRBJ2-1|-|many
CASSLQGNEQFF
TGTGCCAGCAGCTTACAGGGGAATGAGCAGTTCTTC
>TRBV9|TRBJ2-5|TRBD2|-
CASSGGLAGGLETQYF
TGTGCCAGCAGCGGGGGACTAGCGGGGGGTTTAGAGACCCAGTACTTC
>TRBV7-2|TRBJ2-7|-|many
CASSLAGIRTYEQYF
TGTGCCAGCAGCTTAGCAGGCATCCGGACCTACGAGCAGTACTTC
>TRBV29-1|TRBJ1-2|-|-
CSVWARANYGYTF
TGCAGCGTGTGGGCTAGGGCTAACTATGGCTACACCTTC
>TRBV12-3/TRBV12-4|TRBJ1-3|TRBD1|many
CASSRAGTENTIYF
TGTGCCAGCAGCCGAGCCGGGACAGAAAACACCATATATTTT